This T cell receptor beta chain derives from a study of fetal regulatory T cell absence and autoimmunity. This clone was recorded a few times. Sequencing was at survey level. Sequenced by immunoSEQ multiplex PCR; TCRdb stores in-frame clones only, minus some. The table shows about 46,000 clones, with roughly 80% occurring only once. Trimming took 5 bases from V and 4 from J, leaving 15 bases between them. Germline-derived CDR1 and CDR2 are ENHRY and SYGVKD. This CDR3 region has 14 residues. The clonotype was recovered from a newborn boy with IPEX syndrome. The V gene is TRBV10-3, the J gene TRBJ2-7; D not certain. The source material was cord blood. The CDR3 reads CAISYLREGYEQYF. In nucleotides, the CDR3 is TGTGCCATCAGTTATCTAAGGGAAGGGTACGAGCAGTACTTC.